This T cell receptor (beta chain) was profiled in a study of early T cells in non-severe SARS-CoV-2 infection. Attached unique molecular identifiers marked individual cDNA molecules. TCRdb re-called the 5' RACE reads through MiXCR, storing one row per CDR3 protein. In the table there are nearly 60,000 distinct CDR3 sequences, about 12% of which are singletons. At least ten counts were recorded for this clonotype. The germline V gene encodes CDR1 MNHEY and CDR2 SVGAGI. V dropped 6 bases and J dropped 4 bases, with 15 bases sitting between them. The length of the CDR3 is 14 residues. The receptor was derived from an adult who was a healthcare worker with PCR-confirmed SARS-CoV-2 infection or an uninfected control (not recorded which). This sequence joins TRBV6-5 and TRBJ1-1; D might be TRBD1 (5 bases). Input material: whole blood. CDR3 loop: CASSPASGGTEAFF. CDR3 DNA: TGTGCCAGCAGCCCCGCGTCGGGGGGCACTGAAGCTTTCTTT.